The 2 T cell receptor beta chains in this list originate from one sample, sequenced in a study of blood T cell repertoires in COVID-19. Using immunoSEQ multiplex PCR, the repertoire was profiled, and TCRdb retains in-frame clones only, with some absent. Among roughly 61,000 clones listed, 90% were seen once. What was sequenced was peripheral blood. The receptors were gathered from a man older than 75 with acute or convalescent COVID-19.

As concerns this clone: Given the absence of the conserved phenylalanine or tryptophan at the CDR3 end, a read error is likely. The limits of the CDR3 on the DNA are not certain, so only TCRdb's listed CDR3 is given. This rearrangement joins TRBV19 to TRBJ1-3. CDR1 and CDR2 (germline): LNHDA, SQIVND (reference sequence). The CDR3 spans 10 amino acids, including both terminal residues. Here the CDR3 reads CASTNTGARD.

The genes are TRBV3-1 (or the pseudogene TRBV3-2) and TRBJ2-4, with D possibly matching TRBD2 (6 bases). This CDR3 region has 15 residues. V lost 4 bases to trimming and J lost 6 bases, with 16 bases between them. CDR1 LGHDT and CDR2 YNNKEL come from the germline V gene (reference sequence). CDR3 bases: TGTGCCAGCAGCCGACCCGCGGGGAGGATAAACATTCAGTACTTC. Amino acid sequence: CASSRPAGRINIQYF.